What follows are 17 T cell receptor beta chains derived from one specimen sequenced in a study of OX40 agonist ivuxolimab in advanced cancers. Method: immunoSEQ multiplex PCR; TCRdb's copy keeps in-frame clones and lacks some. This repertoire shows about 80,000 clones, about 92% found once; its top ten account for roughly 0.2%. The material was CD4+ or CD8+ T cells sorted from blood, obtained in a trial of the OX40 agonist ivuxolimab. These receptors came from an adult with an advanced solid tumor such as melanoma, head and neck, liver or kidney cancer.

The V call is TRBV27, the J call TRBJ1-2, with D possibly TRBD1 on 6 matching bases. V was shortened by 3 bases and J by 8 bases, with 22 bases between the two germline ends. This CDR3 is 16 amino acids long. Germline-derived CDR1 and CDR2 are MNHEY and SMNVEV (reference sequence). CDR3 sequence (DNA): TGTGCCAGCAGTTTGATCGGGACACTGCTTACAGGGGGCTACACCTTC. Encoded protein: CASSLIGTLLTGGYTF.

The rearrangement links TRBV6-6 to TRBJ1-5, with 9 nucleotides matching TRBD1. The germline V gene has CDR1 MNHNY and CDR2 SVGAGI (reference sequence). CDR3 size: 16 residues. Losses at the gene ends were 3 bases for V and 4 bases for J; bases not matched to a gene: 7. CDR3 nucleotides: TGTGCCAGCAGTTATGCACAGGGGGCGAGTAATCAGCCCCAGCATTTT. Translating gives CASSYAQGASNQPQHF.

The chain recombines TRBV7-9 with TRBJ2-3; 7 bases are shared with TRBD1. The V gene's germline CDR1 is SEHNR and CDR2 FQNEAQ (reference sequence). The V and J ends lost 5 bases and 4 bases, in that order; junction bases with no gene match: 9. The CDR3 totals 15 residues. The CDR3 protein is CASSPGAGGADTQYF. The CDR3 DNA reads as TGTGCCAGCAGCCCCGGGGCAGGGGGAGCAGATACGCAGTATTTT.

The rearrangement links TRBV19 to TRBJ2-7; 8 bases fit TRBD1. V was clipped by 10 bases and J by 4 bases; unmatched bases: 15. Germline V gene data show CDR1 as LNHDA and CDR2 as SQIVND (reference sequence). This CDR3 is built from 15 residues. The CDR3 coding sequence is TGTGCCACTAGAGTCGGACAGGGCGGTAGGTACGAGCAGTACTTC. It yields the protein CATRVGQGGRYEQYF.

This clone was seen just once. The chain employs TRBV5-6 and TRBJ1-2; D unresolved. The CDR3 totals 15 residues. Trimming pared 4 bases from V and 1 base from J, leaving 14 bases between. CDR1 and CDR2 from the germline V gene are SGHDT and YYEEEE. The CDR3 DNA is TGTGCCAGCAGCCGACTGGGTCCAGATAACTATGGCTACACCTTC. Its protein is CASSRLGPDNYGYTF.

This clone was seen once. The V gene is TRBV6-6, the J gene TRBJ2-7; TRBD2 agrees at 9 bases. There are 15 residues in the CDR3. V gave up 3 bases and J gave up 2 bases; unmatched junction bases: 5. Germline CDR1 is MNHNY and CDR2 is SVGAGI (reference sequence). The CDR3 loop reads CASSYLAGGTYEQYF. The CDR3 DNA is TGTGCCAGCAGTTATCTGGCGGGAGGGACCTACGAGCAGTACTTC.

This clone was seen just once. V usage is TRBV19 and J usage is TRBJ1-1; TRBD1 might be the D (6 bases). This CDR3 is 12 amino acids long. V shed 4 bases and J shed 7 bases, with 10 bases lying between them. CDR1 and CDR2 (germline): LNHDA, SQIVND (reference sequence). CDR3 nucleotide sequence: TGTGCCAGTAGTAGAATACAGGGTGAAGCTTTCTTT. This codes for CASSRIQGEAFF. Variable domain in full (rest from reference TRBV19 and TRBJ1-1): DGGITQSPKYLFRKEGQNVTLSCEQNLNHDAMYWYRQDPGQGLRLIYYSQIVNDFQKGDIAEGYSVSREKKESFPLTVTSAQKNPTAFYLCASSRIQGEAFFGQGTRLTVV.

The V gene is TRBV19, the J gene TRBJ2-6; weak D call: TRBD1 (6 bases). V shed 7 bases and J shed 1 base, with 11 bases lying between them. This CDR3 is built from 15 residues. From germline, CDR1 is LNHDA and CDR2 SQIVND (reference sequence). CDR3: CASKAQGSGANVLTF. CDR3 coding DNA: TGTGCCAGTAAGGCACAGGGATCTGGGGCCAACGTCCTGACTTTC.

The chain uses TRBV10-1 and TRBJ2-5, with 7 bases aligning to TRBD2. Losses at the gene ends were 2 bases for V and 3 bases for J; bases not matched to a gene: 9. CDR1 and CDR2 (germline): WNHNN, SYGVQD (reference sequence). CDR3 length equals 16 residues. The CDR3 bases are TGCGCCAGCAGTGAGGGGTTAGCGGGCCATAAAGAGACCCAGTACTTC. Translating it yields CASSEGLAGHKETQYF.

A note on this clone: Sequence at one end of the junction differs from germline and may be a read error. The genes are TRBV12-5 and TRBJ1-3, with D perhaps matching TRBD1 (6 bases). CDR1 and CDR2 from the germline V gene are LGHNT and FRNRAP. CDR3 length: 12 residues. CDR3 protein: CASGLDGTSLDF. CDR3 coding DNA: TGTGCTAGTGGTTTGGATGGGACATCATTGGATTTT.

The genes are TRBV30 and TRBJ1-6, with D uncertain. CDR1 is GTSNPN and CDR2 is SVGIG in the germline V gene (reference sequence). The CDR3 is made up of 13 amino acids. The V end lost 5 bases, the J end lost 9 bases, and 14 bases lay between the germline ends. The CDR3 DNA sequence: TGTGCCTGGGGGAACGGTCTTAGTTCACCCCTCCACTTT. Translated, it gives CAWGNGLSSPLHF.

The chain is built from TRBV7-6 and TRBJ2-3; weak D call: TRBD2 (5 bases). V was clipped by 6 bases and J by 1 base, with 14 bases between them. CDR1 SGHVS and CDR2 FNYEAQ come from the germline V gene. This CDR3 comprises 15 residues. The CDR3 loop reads CASSPQRSGTDTQYF. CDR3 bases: TGTGCCAGCAGTCCCCAGCGGTCCGGCACAGATACGCAGTATTTT. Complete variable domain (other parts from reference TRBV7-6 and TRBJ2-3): GAGVSQSPRYKVTKRGQDVALRCDPISGHVSLYWYRQALGQGPEFLTYFNYEAQQDKSGLPNDRFSAERPEGSISTLTIQRTEQRDSAMYRCASSPQRSGTDTQYFGPGTRLTVL.

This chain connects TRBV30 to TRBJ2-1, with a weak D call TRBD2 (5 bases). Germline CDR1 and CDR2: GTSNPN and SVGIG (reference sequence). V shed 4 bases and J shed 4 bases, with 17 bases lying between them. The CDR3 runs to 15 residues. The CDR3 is CAWIEGARRYNEQFF. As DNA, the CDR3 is TGTGCCTGGATCGAGGGTGCTAGACGGTACAATGAGCAGTTCTTC.

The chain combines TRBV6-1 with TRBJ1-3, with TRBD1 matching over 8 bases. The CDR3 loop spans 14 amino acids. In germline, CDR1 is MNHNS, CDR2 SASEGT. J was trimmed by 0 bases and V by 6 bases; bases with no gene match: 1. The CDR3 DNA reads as TGTGCCAGCAGGACAGGGGACTCTGGAAACACCATATATTTT. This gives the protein CASRTGDSGNTIYF.

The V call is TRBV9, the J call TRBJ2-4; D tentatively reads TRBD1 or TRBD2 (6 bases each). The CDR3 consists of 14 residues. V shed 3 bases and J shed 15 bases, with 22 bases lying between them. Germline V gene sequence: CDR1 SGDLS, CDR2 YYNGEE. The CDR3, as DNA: TGTGCCAGCAGCGCTAATATTTTCGGGGGCTCTGTGTACTTC. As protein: CASSANIFGGSVYF.

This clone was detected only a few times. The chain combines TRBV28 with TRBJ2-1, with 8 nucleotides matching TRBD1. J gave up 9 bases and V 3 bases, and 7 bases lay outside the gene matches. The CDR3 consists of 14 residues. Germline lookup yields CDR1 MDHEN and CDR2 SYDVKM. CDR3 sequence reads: CASSLGQAGAEQFF. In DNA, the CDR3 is TGTGCCAGCAGTTTGGGACAGGCAGGAGCTGAGCAGTTCTTC.

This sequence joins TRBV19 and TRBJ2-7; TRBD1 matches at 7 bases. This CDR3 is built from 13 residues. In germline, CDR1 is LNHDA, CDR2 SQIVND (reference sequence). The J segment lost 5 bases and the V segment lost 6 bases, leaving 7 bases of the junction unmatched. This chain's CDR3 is CASRRQGVNEQYF. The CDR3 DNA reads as TGTGCCAGTAGAAGACAGGGCGTCAACGAGCAGTACTTC.